This TCR beta chain was profiled in a study of molecular identifiers for immune sequencing clone quantification. Overall study: Replicate runs used RNA from around 20,000 or 100,000 naive CD8 cells, which was split five ways into aliquots, and four of those aliquots were then sequenced.

Between the trimmed V and J ends, which lost 4 bases and 0 bases, there was a span of 13 bases. Germline V gene sequence: CDR1 SQVTM, CDR2 ANQGSEA. This CDR3 has 15 amino acids. Sorted cell numbers of roughly 19,000 to 1,000,000, with 10%, 30% or 50% RNA, served as input for naive CD8 libraries. Naive CD8 T cells, phenotype CD8+CD4-CCR7+CD45RA+, were sorted. Making the bulk TCR libraries relied on previously described methods and listed TCR primers. TCRdb reanalysed the PCR reads using MiXCR and keeps one entry per CDR3 protein. The sample lists hundreds of thousands of distinct CDR3 sequences; about 25% were seen once. This clonotype was seen many times.

The sample taken for sequencing was naive CD8+ T cells from blood, with Jurkat cell RNA spiked in. Subset of the sample: FACS-sorted CD8+CD4-CCR7+CD45RA+ naive T cells. V usage is TRBV29-1 and J usage is TRBJ2-4; possible D gene TRBD2, 6 bases. This receptor was obtained from a human donor in good health. Some libraries in this study had Jurkat cell RNA spiked in. The CDR3 DNA follows: TGCAGCGTTGCTGGAGGGCCGCTAGCCAAAAACATTCAGTACTTC. As protein: CSVAGGPLAKNIQYF.